These T cell receptor beta chains were read from a single sample in a study of PD-1 blockade in mismatch repair-deficient tumors. Profiled with immunoSEQ multiplex PCR; TCRdb holds only in-frame clones, not every one. The table includes approximately 13,000 clones, approximately 81% detected once. No antigens are known for them. Specimen: cells cultured in vitro, collected from a patient treated with pembrolizumab. These TCRs come from an adult with mismatch repair-deficient cancer. CDR3s include the opening cysteine and the closing phenylalanine or tryptophan. D genes are given only for firm matches. For some rows the clone size is stated as once, few or many, or as a class when expanded; others skip it.

TGTGCCAGCAGTTTGGCCGACAGTGGTGAAGCCTTCTTT	CASSLADSGEAFF	TRBJ1-1	TRBV28	-	13	once
TGTGCCAGCAGCGTTTGGGGACTAGCGGGCAATGAGCAGTTCTTC	CASSVWGLAGNEQFF	TRBJ2-1	TRBV9	TRBD2	15	-
TGCAGCGGGGGGACTAGCGGGAGTTCAGATACGCAGTATTTT	CSGGTSGSSDTQYF	TRBJ2-3	TRBV29-1	TRBD2	14	few
TGTGCCAGCAATACGGGACTCCTGGGAAAACTGTTTTTT	CASNTGLLGKLFF	TRBJ1-4	TRBV28	-	13	-
TGTGCTAGTGGTTTGTTTGAAGTCTATGGCTACACCTTC	CASGLFEVYGYTF	TRBJ1-2	TRBV12-5	-	13	-
TGTGCCATCCAGCTATCCTACGAGCAGTACTTC	CAIQLSYEQYF	TRBJ2-7	TRBV6-1	-	11	-
TGTGCCAGCAGCTACGGACACGGGGATTCCTACGAGCAGTACTTC	CASSYGHGDSYEQYF	TRBJ2-7	TRBV11-1	-	15	-
TGTGCCAGCAGCTACACAGGTGACTTCTACAATGAGCAGTTCTTC	CASSYTGDFYNEQFF	TRBJ2-1	TRBV7-8	-	15	-
TGTGCCAGCAGTGAAGCAGTGGGCTTGCCTGGAAACACCATATATTTT	CASSEAVGLPGNTIYF	TRBJ1-3	TRBV2	-	16	-
TGTGCCAGCAGCTCGACAGGGAACACCGGGGAGCTGTTTTTT	CASSSTGNTGELFF	TRBJ2-2	TRBV7-3	-	14	-
TGTGCCAGCAGTGAAGGGCTATACAGGTTTATCTCCTATAATTCACCCCTCCACTTT	CASSEGLYRFISYNSPLHF	TRBJ1-6	TRBV6-1	-	19	-
TGTGCCAGCAGCGTAGAAGCGGGAGTTAGGGATACGCAGTATTTT	CASSVEAGVRDTQYF	TRBJ2-3	TRBV9	TRBD2	15	-
TGTGCCACGATCGTTGGGGTGGGGTCTGAAGCTTTCTTT	CATIVGVGSEAFF	TRBJ1-1	TRBV2	-	13	once
TGCGCCAGCAGCCGGTCGGGTCCCAGCTCCTACGAGCAGTACTTC	CASSRSGPSSYEQYF	TRBJ2-7	TRBV5-1	-	15	-
TGTGCCAGCAGCTTAGTAGTCGTAAGCGGGAAAGATACGCAGTATTTT	CASSLVVVSGKDTQYF	TRBJ2-3	TRBV11-3	TRBD2	16	-
TGTGCCAGTAGTATAGTGGGACAAGTCAGTTCACCCCTCCACTTT	CASSIVGQVSSPLHF	TRBJ1-6	TRBV19	-	15	-
TGTGCCAGTACCGAAACTAGCGGGAGCTCCTACGAGCAGTACTTC	CASTETSGSSYEQYF	TRBJ2-7	TRBV19	TRBD2	15	-
TGTGCCAGCACCTCTCCGGGAGGGAACGACAATGAGCAGTTCTTC	CASTSPGGNDNEQFF	TRBJ2-1	TRBV27	TRBD2	15	-
TGCGCCAGCAGTTACGACAACAATGAGCAGTTCTTC	CASSYDNNEQFF	TRBJ2-1	TRBV4-1	-	12	-
TGTGCCAGCAGCGTAGACCCGGGAGCCGCCAAAAACATTCAGTACTTC	CASSVDPGAAKNIQYF	TRBJ2-4	TRBV9	-	16	-
TGTGCCAGCAGCCAGATGGAGGGCGGCCTAGCGTATCAGCCCCAGCATTTT	CASSQMEGGLAYQPQHF	TRBJ1-5	TRBV11-2	-	17	-
TGTGCCAGCAGTCCTCAGGGTTTGGGCAATCAGCCCCAGCATTTT	CASSPQGLGNQPQHF	TRBJ1-5	TRBV6-1	-	15	-
TGTGCCAGCAGCTTAGCGCGGTCACCTCAATATGGCTACACCTTC	CASSLARSPQYGYTF	TRBJ1-2	TRBV7-8	-	15	-
TGTGCCAGCAGCTTGTGGCGATTAAACACTGAAGCTTTCTTT	CASSLWRLNTEAFF	TRBJ1-1	TRBV7-9	-	14	-
TGTGCCAGCAGCTCTCAAAGCGGGAGGGCCGATGAGCAGTTCTTC	CASSSQSGRADEQFF	TRBJ2-1	TRBV7-3	TRBD2	15	-
TGTGCCAGCAGTTACCAAGGGGGTGATGGCTACACCTTC	CASSYQGGDGYTF	TRBJ1-2	TRBV6-6	-	13	-
TGCGCCAGCAGCCGATTACAGGGGCTCAGTCAGCCCCAGCATTTT	CASSRLQGLSQPQHF	TRBJ1-5	TRBV4-1	TRBD1	15	-
TGCGCCAGCAGGCCCGGACTAGCGAACTACAATGAGCAGTTCTTC	CASRPGLANYNEQFF	TRBJ2-1	TRBV5-1	TRBD2	15	-
TGTGCCAGTTTCTCTCGCGGGACTAGCGGGAAACTCCCGAACACCGGGGAGCTGTTTTTT	CASFSRGTSGKLPNTGELFF	TRBJ2-2	TRBV19	TRBD2	20	-
TGCGCCAGCAGCAGCCTACTAGGGGCATACCAAGAGACCCAGTACTTC	CASSSLLGAYQETQYF	TRBJ2-5	TRBV5-1	-	16	-
TGTGCCAGCAGCTTGACAGGGTCTCCAGATACGCAGTATTTT	CASSLTGSPDTQYF	TRBJ2-3	TRBV7-3	TRBD1	14	few
TGTGCCACCAGCAGGGGTTATACTGAAGCTTTCTTT	CATSRGYTEAFF	TRBJ1-1	TRBV15	-	12	-
TGTGCCAGCAGCGTAGGAGGGGACACCGGGGAGCTGTTTTTT	CASSVGGDTGELFF	TRBJ2-2	TRBV9	-	14	once
TGTGCCAGCAGCTTGGTAGCCGGGGTTAACTCCTACGAGCAGTACTTC	CASSLVAGVNSYEQYF	TRBJ2-7	TRBV5-6	-	16	-
TGCGCCAGCAGCTTGGATTCCCCCGGGACTAGCGGGAGGAGGACGCAGTATTTT	CASSLDSPGTSGRRTQYF	TRBJ2-3	TRBV5-1	TRBD2	18	-
TGTGCCAGCAGCTCACGGGGGATCACTGAAGCTTTCTTT	CASSSRGITEAFF	TRBJ1-1	TRBV7-2	-	13	-
TGTGCCAGCAGTGCCACCGGGACAGGGGTCGCTCATGGCTACACCTTC	CASSATGTGVAHGYTF	TRBJ1-2	TRBV6-4	TRBD1	16	-
TGCGCCAGCAGCTTGAACAAGCAGCAAGAGACCCAGTACTTC	CASSLNKQQETQYF	TRBJ2-5	TRBV5-1	-	14	few
TGTGCCAGCAGCTCTTGGCAGGGGGCTTATTTAAACATTCAGTACTTC	CASSSWQGAYLNIQYF	TRBJ2-4	TRBV7-9	TRBD1	16	-
TGTGCCAGCAGTTCCCTTGGGGTACAGACCATGAACACTGAAGCTTTCTTT	CASSSLGVQTMNTEAFF	TRBJ1-1	TRBV28	-	17	-
TGTGCCAGCAGCTTAGCCCGAGGGAGCTCAGATACGCAGTATTTT	CASSLARGSSDTQYF	TRBJ2-3	TRBV7-2	-	15	-
TGTGCCAGCAGTGAAATGACAGGGGGCTATACTGAAGCTTTCTTT	CASSEMTGGYTEAFF	TRBJ1-1	TRBV6-1	TRBD1	15	-
TGTGCCAGCAGCTTTTCGCAGGGGGCCTGGGAGACCCAGTACTTC	CASSFSQGAWETQYF	TRBJ2-5	TRBV7-2	TRBD1	15	-
TGTGCCAGCAGCTTGCGACGGGTCAATCAGCCCCAGCATTTT	CASSLRRVNQPQHF	TRBJ1-5	TRBV7-2	-	14	few
TGCGCCAGCAGCCAAGAACTAGCGGTACCCTACAATGAGCAGTTCTTC	CASSQELAVPYNEQFF	TRBJ2-1	TRBV4-1	TRBD2	16	-
TGTGCCAGCAGCCCCGAGGGAGGCTACTATGGCTACACCTTC	CASSPEGGYYGYTF	TRBJ1-2	TRBV7-8	-	14	-
TGCGCCAGCAGGGCGGGGGGCGCGAGAAACACCATATATTTT	CASRAGGARNTIYF	TRBJ1-3	TRBV4-1	-	14	-
TGCGCCAGCAGCCAGTTGGAAACGGGAGTGGGGCAAGAGACCCAGTACTTC	CASSQLETGVGQETQYF	TRBJ2-5	TRBV4-1	-	17	-
TGTGCCAGCAGCCCGACCTTGGGAGCGGGAGATTCCTACGAGCAGTACTTC	CASSPTLGAGDSYEQYF	TRBJ2-7	TRBV7-8	TRBD2	17	-
TGTGCCAGCAGTGGGAGCGGGAGAAGCGCAGATACGCAGTATTTT	CASSGSGRSADTQYF	TRBJ2-3	TRBV6-5	TRBD2	15	-
TGTGCCAGCAGTCCCACAGGGGCGATCTCCTACGAGCAGTACTTC	CASSPTGAISYEQYF	TRBJ2-7	TRBV6-5	TRBD1	15	-
TGTGCCTGGATAGGGACAGGGAATGGCTACACCTTC	CAWIGTGNGYTF	TRBJ1-2	TRBV30	TRBD1	12	-
TGTGCCAGCTCCCGAACGGGGGGCGGGGATGAGCAGTTCTTC	CASSRTGGGDEQFF	TRBJ2-1	TRBV18	-	14	once